Below, 25 T cell receptor beta chains from the same sample are listed, as sequenced in a study of identical twins. One entry per CDR3 protein results from TCRdb running MiXCR on the 5' RACE reads. In the table there are roughly 190,000 distinct CDR3 sequences, 15% to 20% of which are singletons. These sequences were also reported in another study, on T cells expressing NK-cell markers.

Sequenced sample: CD8+ T cells sorted from blood. The source of these receptors is a woman aged 18 to 35 in good health.

A note on this clonotype: At one end the junction does not follow the germline gene, possibly because of a read error. The rearrangement joins TRBV18 to TRBJ1-1; D ambiguous. The CDR3 is made up of 14 amino acids. The germline CDR1 and CDR2 sequences are KGHSH and LQKENI. This chain's CDR3 is CARSPSPANTEAFF. CDR3 nucleotides: TGTGCCCGCTCACCAAGTCCAGCAAACACTGAAGCTTTCTTT.

This clonotype has only a few counts. The chain has TRBV10-2 and TRBJ1-1; no definite D call. The germline V gene has CDR1 WSHSY and CDR2 SAAADI. Trimming removed 8 bases at V and 8 bases at J, with 15 bases between. The CDR3 is 12 amino acids. CDR3 sequence (DNA): TGCGCCAGCCGATCGTCCGTTTTCGAAGCTTTCTTT. This codes for CASRSSVFEAFF.

This clonotype came up a few times. The rearrangement links TRBV2 to TRBJ2-1, with TRBD1 as a possible D gene (6 bases). V was trimmed by 7 bases and J by 2 bases, leaving 15 bases between them. CDR1 is SNHLY and CDR2 is FYNNEI in the germline V gene. The CDR3 contains 15 residues. The CDR3 nucleotides are TGTGCCAGCACCCTGGTGTGGGGGCCCTACAATGAGCAGTTCTTC. Its protein is CASTLVWGPYNEQFF.

V usage is TRBV5-1 and J usage is TRBJ1-3; D is unresolved. Trimming took 4 bases from V and 4 from J, leaving 15 bases between them. The CDR3 runs 15 residues. Germline loops: CDR1 SGHRS, CDR2 YFSETQ. CDR3 loop: CASSPPIGSGNTIYF. CDR3 nucleotide sequence: TGCGCCAGCAGCCCACCGATAGGGTCAGGAAACACCATATATTTT.

Only a few counts were recorded for this clonotype. The V gene is TRBV3-1, the J gene TRBJ2-1; TRBD2 aligns across 7 bases. The ends lost 0 bases at V and 3 bases at J; junction bases unmatched: 11. Germline assignment: CDR1 LGHDT and CDR2 YNNKEL (reference sequence). The CDR3 sequence is 18 residues long. CDR3 DNA sequence: TGTGCCAGCAGCCAAGATAGCCACATTAGCGGGTACTACAATGAGCAGTTCTTC. It translates to CASSQDSHISGYYNEQFF.

This clonotype was recorded once. This chain joins TRBV2 and TRBJ2-1, with 7 bases matching TRBD2. Germline V lookup: CDR1 SNHLY, CDR2 FYNNEI. The length of the CDR3 is 15 residues. V lost 2 bases and J lost 5; bases outside the gene matches: 6. The CDR3 bases are TGTGCCAGCAGTGAATCGCGGGGGAGCGACAATGAGCAGTTCTTC. Translation: CASSESRGSDNEQFF.

This clonotype was observed a handful of times. V and J are TRBV20-1 and TRBJ2-2; TRBD2 matches 14 bases. From germline, CDR1 is DFQATT and CDR2 SNEGSKA (reference sequence). The V gene end was trimmed by 2 bases and the J gene end by 6 bases; junction bases not matched to a gene: 2. This CDR3 contains 15 residues. CDR3 sequence reads: CSARPGLAGAGELFF. The CDR3 DNA reads TGCAGTGCTAGACCGGGACTAGCGGGAGCCGGGGAGCTGTTTTTT.

This clonotype showed up just a few times. V usage is TRBV29-1 and J usage is TRBJ1-4; TRBD1 aligns across 7 bases. This CDR3 region has 13 residues. The trim removed 6 bases at V and 7 bases at J, leaving 8 bases unmatched. Germline CDR1 reads SQVTM; CDR2 reads ANQGSEA. The CDR3 coding sequence is TGCAGCGTAGACCAGGGGGAGGGTGAAAAACTGTTTTTT. This gives the protein CSVDQGEGEKLFF.

This clonotype was observed a handful of times. The V gene is TRBV6-6, the J gene TRBJ2-5, with D uncertain. Trimming shortened V by 5 bases and J by 2 bases, and 6 bases separated the two germline ends. Germline V lookup: CDR1 MNHNY, CDR2 SVGAGI (reference sequence). The CDR3 sequence is 12 residues long. DNA for the CDR3: TGTGCCAGCAGTACACCGCAAGAGACCCAGTACTTC. Its translation is CASSTPQETQYF.

The chain is built from TRBV7-9 and TRBJ1-1; D remains ambiguous. The germline V gene encodes CDR1 SEHNR and CDR2 FQNEAQ (reference sequence). V was pared by 5 bases and J by 1 base, with 5 bases between. The length of the CDR3 is 12 residues. The CDR3 here is CASSEPNTEAFF. DNA of the CDR3: TGTGCCAGCAGCGAACCGAACACTGAAGCTTTCTTT.

V is TRBV7-9 and J is TRBJ1-2, with 9 bases fitting TRBD1. Germline V gives CDR1 SEHNR, CDR2 FQNEAQ (reference sequence). After removal of 6 bases from V and 6 bases from J, the junction contained 14 bases not matched to a gene. The CDR3 loop spans 16 amino acids. CDR3 in DNA: TGTGCCAGCAGTCCGACGACCGGGACAGGGATTGATGGCTACACCTTC. Residues: CASSPTTGTGIDGYTF.

The chain joins TRBV29-1 to TRBJ2-3, with no clear D. The CDR3 totals 13 residues. V was shortened by 7 bases and J by 0 bases, with 11 bases between the two germline ends. Germline V lookup: CDR1 SQVTM, CDR2 ANQGSEA. The CDR3 reads CSATAASTDTQYF. Here the CDR3 DNA reads TGCAGCGCCACCGCGGCTAGCACAGATACGCAGTATTTT.

This clonotype was picked up many times. The chain recombines TRBV5-1 with TRBJ2-1, with D perhaps TRBD1 (6 bases). V was shortened by 3 bases and J by 3 bases, with 7 bases between the two germline ends. Germline CDR1 reads SGHRS; CDR2 reads YFSETQ. This CDR3 has 13 amino acids. In DNA form, the CDR3 reads TGCGCCAGCAGCTGGGACATCTACAATGAGCAGTTCTTC. It is translated as CASSWDIYNEQFF.

In its sample, this clonotype was seen a few times. The chain's CDR3 is CASSWTSYNEQFF. For the CDR3, the DNA is TGTGCCAGCAGCTGGACTAGTTATAATGAGCAGTTCTTC. The chain joins TRBV11-2 to TRBJ2-1, with 7 bases matching TRBD2. The V segment lost 4 bases and the J segment 7 bases; nucleotides outside the gene matches: 4. Germline CDR1 reads SGHAT; CDR2 reads FQNNGV. The CDR3 totals 13 residues.

In nucleotides, the CDR3 is TGTGCCAGCAGTTACTTGACTAGCGGGGGGCACAATGAGCAGTTCTTC. It is translated as CASSYLTSGGHNEQFF. This chain joins TRBV11-3 and TRBJ2-1; 13 nucleotides line up with TRBD2. The CDR3 length is 16 residues. Germline CDR1 SGHNT, CDR2 YENEEA. The J segment lost 5 bases and the V segment lost 6 bases, leaving 7 bases of the junction unmatched.

This clonotype was observed a handful of times. The V and J genes are TRBV5-1 and TRBJ1-2; 7 bases are a match to TRBD1. V lost 4 bases, J lost 7 bases, and 16 bases stayed unmatched. The CDR3 runs to 16 residues. Germline V lookup: CDR1 SGHRS, CDR2 YFSETQ. The DNA for the CDR3 is TGCGCCAGCAGCCTCGAGAATCCAAGGGGGGACAGTGGCTACACCTTC. It encodes CASSLENPRGDSGYTF.

The V and J genes are TRBV4-1 and TRBJ2-7; D perhaps matches TRBD1 (5 bases). V was cut by 8 bases and J by 3 bases, with 14 bases left in between. The length of the CDR3 is 13 residues. Germline-derived CDR1 and CDR2 are MGHRA and YSYEKL. The CDR3 nucleotides read TGCGCCAGCGGCGCCAGGGCAGGCTACGAGCAGTACTTC. Translating it yields CASGARAGYEQYF.

This clonotype was observed a handful of times. The gene calls are TRBV18 and TRBJ2-1, with 9 bases that match TRBD2. Germline V gene sequence: CDR1 KGHSH, CDR2 LQKENI. J lost 8 bases, V lost 2 bases, and 4 bases had no gene match. The CDR3 sequence is 14 residues long. This CDR3 reads CASSPVTSGDEQFF. As DNA, the CDR3 is TGTGCCAGCTCACCAGTGACTAGCGGAGATGAGCAGTTCTTC. The full variable domain, rest sourced from reference TRBV18 and TRBJ2-1, is NAGVMQNPRHLVRRRGQEARLRCSPMKGHSHVYWYRQLPEEGLKFMVYLQKENIIDESGMPKERFSAEFPKEGPSILRIQQVVRGDSAAYFCASSPVTSGDEQFFGPGTRLTVL.

The table lists this clonotype with a few counts. V and J are TRBV12-3 or TRBV12-4 and TRBJ2-1, with 7 bases lining up with TRBD1. There are 15 residues in the CDR3. Trimming cost V 4 bases and J 3 bases; bases outside gene matches: 6. CDR3 bases: TGTGCCAGCAGTTATAAAGGGGGCGGCTACAATGAGCAGTTCTTC. Translated: CASSYKGGGYNEQFF.

The chain has TRBV10-3 and TRBJ2-3; no firm D call. Trimming took off 6 bases at V and 4 bases at J, with 11 bases between the two ends. This CDR3 has 13 residues. The germline V gene encodes CDR1 ENHRY and CDR2 SYGVKD. In DNA form, the CDR3 reads TGTGCCATCAGCCTTTTGTTGGCAGATACGCAGTATTTT. Translation gives CAISLLLADTQYF.

The V and J genes are TRBV29-1 and TRBJ2-3, with D maybe TRBD2 (5 bases). This CDR3 comprises 12 residues. V gave up 8 bases and J gave up 4 bases, with 13 bases separating them. Per germline, CDR1 SQVTM and CDR2 ANQGSEA. CDR3 region: CSSGGRPDTQYF. Here the CDR3 DNA reads TGCAGCTCAGGCGGGCGCCCAGATACGCAGTATTTT.

The chain employs TRBV20-1 and TRBJ2-1; D is unclear. The CDR3 extends over 13 amino acids. The germline gives CDR1 DFQATT, CDR2 SNEGSKA (reference sequence). V lost 6 bases to trimming and J lost 9 bases, with 18 bases between them. The CDR3 protein is CSARRWVNSEQFF. In DNA form, the CDR3 reads TGCAGTGCCCGCCGGTGGGTTAACAGTGAGCAGTTCTTC.

The chain links TRBV6-1 to TRBJ2-7, with D unresolved. The V gene's germline CDR1 is MNHNS and CDR2 SASEGT. V lost 7 bases to trimming and J lost 4 bases, with 8 bases between them. The CDR3 covers 11 residues. CDR3 nucleotide sequence: TGTGCCAGCATGACTTTATACGAGCAGTACTTC. Translation: CASMTLYEQYF.

The V call is TRBV4-3, the J call TRBJ2-5, with D possibly being TRBD1 or TRBD2 (5 bases each). CDR3 size: 14 residues. V lost 0 bases, J lost 5 bases, and 10 bases lay in between. From germline, CDR1 is LGHNA and CDR2 YSLEER. This CDR3 is CASSQDLGEETQYF. The CDR3 nucleotides are TGCGCCAGCAGCCAAGATCTGGGGGAGGAGACCCAGTACTTC.

This clonotype showed up just a few times. V usage is TRBV5-1 and J usage is TRBJ2-5; 9 bases agree with TRBD1. The CDR3 runs to 15 residues. Germline CDR1 reads SGHRS; CDR2 reads YFSETQ. Trimming took 3 bases from V and 2 from J; bases not matched to a gene: 5. CDR3 loop: CASSSYGTGQETQYF. The CDR3 nucleotides are TGCGCCAGCAGCTCGTACGGGACAGGGCAAGAGACCCAGTACTTC.